This passage covers 18 T cell receptor beta chains from one sample sequenced in a study of blood T cell repertoires in COVID-19. Method: immunoSEQ multiplex PCR; TCRdb's copy keeps in-frame clones and lacks some. The sample lists under 300,000 clones, just over 85% seen once, with roughly a sixth in the top ten. The specimen was PBMCs or T cells enriched from blood (not recorded which). The receptor source for this set is a young man who had recovered from COVID-19.

The J gene is TRBJ2-3, the V gene TRBV7-6, with D possibly being TRBD1 (6 bases). Trimming left V 1 base short and J 2 bases short, with 22 bases between. The germline CDR1 and CDR2 sequences are SGHVS and FNYEAQ. The CDR3 totals 19 residues. The CDR3 nucleotides are TGTGCCAGCAGCTTAGACCCGAGGGACACTCAACGATACACAGATACGCAGTATTTT. It codes for CASSLDPRDTQRYTDTQYF.

In its sample, this clone was seen a few times. The rearrangement joins TRBV6-5 to TRBJ2-7; TRBD1 matches 9 bases. CDR1 and CDR2 (germline): MNHEY, SVGAGI. The CDR3 covers 15 residues. J was trimmed by 3 bases and V by 4 bases; bases with no gene match: 7. CDR3 in DNA: TGTGCCAGCAGTTCCCCGGGACAGGGAATCTACGAGCAGTACTTC. Translation: CASSSPGQGIYEQYF.

This clone was recorded only once. V gene TRBV29-1 combines with J gene TRBJ2-7; D is unresolved. Trimming removed 3 bases at V and 5 bases at J, with 8 bases between. CDR1 and CDR2 from the germline V gene are SQVTM and ANQGSEA. The CDR3 sequence is 11 residues long. In DNA form, the CDR3 reads TGCAGCGTTGAGGAGTGGGACGAGCAGTACTTC. Translated: CSVEEWDEQYF.

This chain joins TRBV13 and TRBJ1-2, with D possibly matching TRBD1 (6 bases). Germline V gives CDR1 PRHDT, CDR2 FYEKMQ (reference sequence). CDR3 length: 14 residues. With 5 bases removed from V and 3 bases from J, the gap between germline ends came to 13 bases. The CDR3 DNA is TGTGCCAGCAGCGTCGGGACACCCTACTATGGCTACACCTTC. It encodes CASSVGTPYYGYTF.

The chain combines TRBV18 with TRBJ2-7; a possible D gene is TRBD2 (6 bases). V lost 4 bases and J lost 0, with 13 bases in between. The CDR3 runs 15 residues. The germline V gene has CDR1 KGHSH and CDR2 LQKENI. CDR3 sequence reads: CASSRGAGLSYEQYF. The DNA for the CDR3 is TGTGCCAGCTCACGCGGGGCGGGACTCTCCTACGAGCAGTACTTC. The variable domain in full, completed from reference TRBV18 and TRBJ2-7, reads NAGVMQNPRHLVRRRGQEARLRCSPMKGHSHVYWYRQLPEEGLKFMVYLQKENIIDESGMPKERFSAEFPKEGPSILRIQQVVRGDSAAYFCASSRGAGLSYEQYFGPGTRLTVT.

The CDR3 coding sequence is TGCGCCAGCAGTGAGTCCCCAGCGGGGGGAAAAGATACGCAGTATTTT. Translating gives CASSESPAGGKDTQYF. This chain links TRBV10-1 with TRBJ2-3; 9 bases align to TRBD2. The CDR3 is 16 amino acids. In germline, CDR1 is WNHNN, CDR2 SYGVQD (reference sequence). Trimming at V came to 0 bases and at J to 5 bases, leaving 6 bases not matched to a gene.

This chain links TRBV5-1 with TRBJ2-7; D is uncertain. V gave up 4 bases and J gave up 3 bases, with 17 bases separating them. Germline CDR1 and CDR2: SGHRS and YFSETQ. This CDR3 contains 15 residues. The CDR3: CASSVLYGSDYEQYF. The CDR3 coding sequence is TGCGCCAGCAGCGTTCTTTACGGTTCCGACTACGAGCAGTACTTC.

Only a few counts were recorded for this clone. The chain carries TRBV28 and TRBJ2-5, with no clear D. V lost 3 bases to trimming and J lost 7 bases, with 18 bases between them. CDR3 length equals 15 residues. The germline V gene encodes CDR1 MDHEN and CDR2 SYDVKM. CDR3 bases: TGTGCCAGCAGTTTTCAAAAGGCAACCTGGGCGACCCAGTACTTC. Protein: CASSFQKATWATQYF.

V and J are TRBV27 and TRBJ2-7, with 12 bases that match TRBD2. V shed 5 bases, J shed 4 bases, and the junction held 9 bases outside the gene matches. The CDR3 is 16 residues long. Germline values: CDR1 MNHEY, CDR2 SMNVEV (reference sequence). The CDR3 sequence is CASSRLLAGGGYEQYF. DNA for the CDR3: TGTGCCAGCAGTCGCCTACTAGCGGGAGGTGGGTACGAGCAGTACTTC.

The chain carries TRBV6-5 and TRBJ2-7; 9 bases are shared with TRBD1. This CDR3 comprises 15 residues. CDR1 and CDR2 (germline): MNHEY, SVGAGI. The V segment lost 6 bases and the J segment 6 bases; nucleotides outside the gene matches: 12. In DNA form, the CDR3 reads TGTGCCAGCAGCCGGAGCGGGACAGGGTTGTCCGAGCAGTACTTC. Translation gives CASSRSGTGLSEQYF.

The rearrangement joins TRBV18 to TRBJ1-5; tentative D call: TRBD1 (6 bases). This CDR3 contains 13 residues. The V end was cut by 10 bases, the J end by 0 bases, with 10 bases between. CDR1 and CDR2 (germline): KGHSH, LQKENI. CDR3 DNA: TGTGCCACGTCAGGGGATAGCAATCAGCCCCAGCATTTT. The encoded protein is CATSGDSNQPQHF.

The V call is TRBV27, the J call TRBJ2-2, with 14 bases lining up with TRBD2. J lost 0 bases, V lost 2 bases, and 8 bases had no gene match. Germline V gives CDR1 MNHEY, CDR2 SMNVEV (reference sequence). The CDR3 covers 20 residues. CDR3 DNA: TGTGCCAGCAGTTTAGCAGGGTGGACTAGCGGGGGGTCGAACACCGGGGAGCTGTTTTTT. It is translated as CASSLAGWTSGGSNTGELFF.

This chain links TRBV5-1 with TRBJ1-6; 7 positions agree with TRBD1. After removal of 0 bases from V and 4 bases from J, the junction contained 1 base not matched to a gene. The CDR3 contains 15 residues. Germline CDR1 and CDR2: SGHRS and YFSETQ. The CDR3 DNA reads TGCGCCAGCAGCTTGGGCAGGGGGTATAATTCACCCCTCCACTTT. Its translation is CASSLGRGYNSPLHF. The complete variable domain, with remaining parts taken from reference TRBV5-1 and TRBJ1-6, reads KAGVTQTPRYLIKTRGQQVTLSCSPISGHRSVSWYQQTPGQGLQFLFEYFSETQRNKGNFPGRFSGRQFSNSRSEMNVSTLELGDSALYLCASSLGRGYNSPLHFGNGTRLTVT.

V is TRBV4-2 and J is TRBJ1-2; D might be TRBD1 (5 bases). The CDR3 length is 16 residues. Germline CDR1 and CDR2: LGHNA and YNFKEQ. Trimming removed 2 bases at V and 1 base at J, with 14 bases between. The CDR3 region has the DNA TGTGCCAGCAGCCAACATAGAGGGACTGATAACTATGGCTACACCTTC. It encodes CASSQHRGTDNYGYTF.

The chain carries TRBV12-3 or TRBV12-4 and TRBJ2-7; D is unclear. The length of the CDR3 is 13 residues. Deletions cut 1 base from V and 1 base from J, with 5 bases between. CDR3: CASSLVSSYEQYF. In DNA form, the CDR3 reads TGTGCCAGCAGTTTAGTCAGTTCCTACGAGCAGTACTTC.

V usage is TRBV3-1 (or the pseudogene TRBV3-2) and J usage is TRBJ1-4, with D possibly being TRBD1 (6 bases). The CDR3 length is 11 residues. Germline lookup yields CDR1 LGHDT and CDR2 YNNKEL (reference sequence). V gave up 7 bases and J gave up 13 bases, with 13 bases separating them. CDR3 sequence reads: CASTTGSALFF. CDR3 bases: TGTGCCAGCACCACAGGGAGTGCACTGTTTTTT.

The V call is TRBV4-2, the J call TRBJ1-2; D not certain. The V gene lost 0 bases and the J gene lost 6 bases, with 14 bases spanning the gap. The V gene's germline CDR1 is LGHNA and CDR2 YNFKEQ. The CDR3 consists of 15 residues. The CDR3 sequence: CASSQDPAGINGYTF. For the CDR3, the DNA is TGTGCCAGCAGCCAAGATCCGGCAGGCATCAATGGCTACACCTTC.

A single count supports this clone. V gene TRBV28 combines with J gene TRBJ2-7; 7 nucleotides align to TRBD1. The ends lost 5 bases at V and 0 bases at J; junction bases unmatched: 10. CDR3 size: 16 residues. CDR1 is MDHEN, CDR2 SYDVKM, per germline. Written as DNA, the CDR3 is TGTGCCAGCAGTGACCCCAGGGGGTCGAGCTCCTACGAGCAGTACTTC. It translates to CASSDPRGSSSYEQYF.